The 30 T cell receptor beta chains below all came from one sample that was sequenced in a study of shared clonotypes between healthy human individuals. TCRdb keeps only in-frame clones here, not all; method: immunoSEQ multiplex PCR. The sample has 2 million to 2.5 million clones; 95% are singletons. The sequenced sample consisted of naive CD4+ T cells sorted from blood. Subset denoted: CD45RA+ positively selected. The receptors come from a man younger than 35 in good health.

The chain combines TRBV27 with TRBJ2-5; 11 positions match TRBD1. The germline gives CDR1 MNHEY, CDR2 SMNVEV (reference sequence). Trimming removed 5 bases from V and 1 base from J; junction bases left unmatched: 9. The CDR3 totals 17 residues. CDR3 sequence reads: CASSMRTGGILQETQYF. Here the CDR3 DNA reads TGTGCCAGCAGTATGCGGACAGGGGGCATTCTCCAAGAGACCCAGTACTTC.

This chain links TRBV5-1 with TRBJ1-3, with 9 bases matching TRBD1. In germline, CDR1 is SGHRS, CDR2 YFSETQ. V lost 3 bases to trimming and J lost 1 base; unmatched junction nucleotides: 8. The length of the CDR3 is 17 residues. The CDR3 protein is CASSSGTGIISGNTIYF. The CDR3 nucleotides read TGCGCCAGCAGCTCGGGGACAGGGATCATTTCTGGAAACACCATATATTTT.

Remarks on this clone: The identical CDR3 is also encoded by other nucleotide sequences in the sample. The chain is built from TRBV5-4 and TRBJ2-5, with 15 bases fitting TRBD2. This CDR3 spans 16 amino acids. Trimming at V came to 4 bases and at J to 2 bases, leaving 3 bases not matched to a gene. Germline V CDR1 and CDR2: SGHNT, YYREEE (reference sequence). CDR3 coding DNA: TGTGCCAGCAGCCTAGGACTAGCGGGAGGGCAAGAGACCCAGTACTTC. This translates into CASSLGLAGGQETQYF.

The V and J genes are TRBV7-9 and TRBJ2-7; D gene uncertain. Looked up from germline, CDR1 is SEHNR and CDR2 is FQNEAQ (reference sequence). The CDR3 is 12 amino acids. Trimming removed 1 base from V and 7 bases from J, with 8 bases in between. The chain's CDR3 is CASSLGVPEQYF. The CDR3 nucleotides read TGTGCCAGCAGCTTAGGCGTCCCGGAGCAGTACTTC.

This clone is a singleton in its sample. This chain connects TRBV30 to TRBJ2-5, with D unresolved. V lost 0 bases to trimming and J lost 0 bases, with 8 bases between them. Looked up from germline, CDR1 is GTSNPN and CDR2 is SVGIG (reference sequence). The CDR3 has 14 amino acids. DNA of the CDR3: TGTGCCTGGAGTGTGGGTACCAACCAAGAGACCCAGTACTTC. Amino acids: CAWSVGTNQETQYF.

Remarks on this clone: This CDR3 is also generated by other DNA sequences in the sample. The chain employs TRBV19 and TRBJ1-1; no clear D gene. The germline gives CDR1 LNHDA, CDR2 SQIVND (reference sequence). V lost 3 bases, J lost 0 bases, and 8 bases lay in between. The CDR3 length is 14 residues. Here the CDR3 DNA reads TGTGCCAGTAGTATTGGCCAGATGAACACTGAAGCTTTCTTT. Translating gives CASSIGQMNTEAFF.

The rearrangement joins TRBV6-5 to TRBJ2-2, with a weak D call TRBD2 (5 bases). The CDR3 loop spans 15 amino acids. The germline gives CDR1 MNHEY, CDR2 SVGAGI. V lost 0 bases and J 4 bases, leaving 9 bases between the germline ends. This CDR3 is CASSYSMSGTGELFF. The CDR3, as DNA: TGTGCCAGCAGTTACTCGATGAGCGGCACCGGGGAGCTGTTTTTT.

The V and J genes are TRBV4-2 and TRBJ1-4; D uncertain. The CDR3 is 15 residues long. Germline CDR1 reads LGHNA; CDR2 reads YNFKEQ. The ends were cut back, 3 bases at V and 8 bases at J, with 16 bases in the middle. The CDR3 is CASSQDLLVIEKLFF. CDR3 in DNA: TGTGCCAGCAGCCAGGACCTACTTGTCATCGAAAAACTGTTTTTT.

The rearrangement links TRBV9 to TRBJ2-5; D is perhaps TRBD2 (6 bases). The ends were cut back, 3 bases at V and 5 bases at J, with 11 bases in the middle. CDR3 length: 13 amino acids. Germline assignment: CDR1 SGDLS and CDR2 YYNGEE. The chain's CDR3 is CASSALGGETQYF. CDR3 nucleotide sequence: TGTGCCAGCAGCGCCTTAGGAGGGGAGACCCAGTACTTC. The full variable domain, rest sourced from reference TRBV9 and TRBJ2-5, is DSGVTQTPKHLITATGQRVTLRCSPRSGDLSVYWYQQSLDQGLQFLIQYYNGEERAKGNILERFSAQQFPDLHSELNLSSLELGDSALYFCASSALGGETQYFGPGTRLLVL.

The chain links TRBV2 to TRBJ1-1; D is unclear. The CDR3 has 14 residues. V was cut by 6 bases and J by 6 bases, with 17 bases left in between. Germline V lookup: CDR1 SNHLY, CDR2 FYNNEI. For the CDR3, the DNA is TGTGCCAGCAGCCCCGGGAAATTTGGGGCTGAAGCTTTCTTT. Protein: CASSPGKFGAEAFF.

A word on this clone: A junction boundary mismatches the germline segment, possibly from a read error. The CDR3 is CAWEPFSTDMQYF. For the CDR3, the DNA is TGTGCCTGGGAGCCATTCTCCACGGATATGCAGTATTTT. V and J are TRBV30 and TRBJ2-3; D is unresolved. Germline-derived CDR1 and CDR2 are GTSNPN and SVGIG (reference sequence). This CDR3 comprises 13 residues. The full variable domain, with the rest looked up from reference TRBV30 and TRBJ2-3, is SQTIHQWPATLVQPVGSPLSLECTVEGTSNPNLYWYRQAAGRGLQLLFYSVGIGQISSEVPQNLSASRPQDRQFILSSKKLLLSDSGFYLCAWEPFSTDMQYFGPGTRLTVL.

The chain couples TRBV6-6 to TRBJ2-7; 7 bases map to TRBD1. With 6 bases clipped from V and 3 bases from J, the junction kept 14 bases outside the gene matches. Germline loops: CDR1 MNHNY, CDR2 SVGAGI (reference sequence). This CDR3 region has 16 residues. The CDR3 nucleotides read TGTGCCAGCAGAACAACAGGGGAATGGTTCGGCTACGAGCAGTACTTC. This sequence encodes CASRTTGEWFGYEQYF.

This sequence joins TRBV5-1 and TRBJ2-7; 9 nucleotides agree with TRBD1. Germline V gene lookup returns CDR1 SGHRS and CDR2 YFSETQ. Unmatched junction bases numbered 6, after V lost 0 bases and J lost 2 bases. The CDR3 sequence is 16 residues long. CDR3: CASSLGGQGIPYEQYF. The CDR3 DNA is TGCGCCAGCAGCTTGGGTGGACAGGGGATCCCCTACGAGCAGTACTTC. Variable domain in full (rest from reference TRBV5-1 and TRBJ2-7): KAGVTQTPRYLIKTRGQQVTLSCSPISGHRSVSWYQQTPGQGLQFLFEYFSETQRNKGNFPGRFSGRQFSNSRSEMNVSTLELGDSALYLCASSLGGQGIPYEQYFGPGTRLTVT.

The chain combines TRBV28 with TRBJ2-7, with D possibly called TRBD1 or TRBD2 (5 bases each). The V end was cut by 6 bases, the J end by 4 bases, with 13 bases between. Germline V gene sequence: CDR1 MDHEN, CDR2 SYDVKM. The length of the CDR3 is 13 residues. The CDR3 DNA reads as TGTGCCAGCAGCTCGGGGACCGATTACGAGCAGTACTTC. The encoded protein is CASSSGTDYEQYF.

The rearrangement joins TRBV5-4 to TRBJ2-2; D uncertain. V lost 3 bases and J lost 5, with 8 bases in between. Germline CDR1 is SGHNT and CDR2 is YYREEE (reference sequence). The CDR3 runs 13 residues. CDR3 nucleotide sequence: TGTGCCAGCAGCTCCAGTCGGACCGGGGAGCTGTTTTTT. As protein: CASSSSRTGELFF.

This sequence joins TRBV6-5 and TRBJ1-4, with 7 bases fitting TRBD1. There are 15 residues in the CDR3. Looked up from germline, CDR1 is MNHEY and CDR2 is SVGAGI. V gave up 6 bases and J gave up 8 bases; unmatched junction bases: 12. The CDR3 DNA reads TGTGCCAGCAGCCAATTGACAGGGAACGGGGAAAAACTGTTTTTT. Protein product: CASSQLTGNGEKLFF.

This CDR3 reads CASSIGTGDTQYF. In DNA form, the CDR3 reads TGTGCCAGCAGCATCGGGACAGGTGATACGCAGTATTTT. The gene calls are TRBV7-6 and TRBJ2-3; the match to TRBD1 covers 8 bases. The CDR3 totals 13 residues. Per germline, CDR1 SGHVS and CDR2 FNYEAQ. After removal of 5 bases from V and 6 bases from J, the junction contained 4 bases not matched to a gene.

This chain connects TRBV19 to TRBJ1-6; 8 bases fit TRBD1. Germline V lookup: CDR1 LNHDA, CDR2 SQIVND (reference sequence). V dropped 2 bases and J dropped 7; count of bases not matched to a gene: 13. This CDR3 spans 18 amino acids. CDR3 sequence (DNA): TGTGCCAGTAGTATATCCATTAGTAGACAGGGGACGAATTCACCCCTCCACTTT. Its protein product is CASSISISRQGTNSPLHF.

The V gene is TRBV6-5, the J gene TRBJ2-6, with unresolved D. With 3 bases removed from V and 0 bases from J, the gap between germline ends came to 6 bases. Germline V gene data show CDR1 as MNHEY and CDR2 as SVGAGI. The CDR3 loop spans 15 amino acids. CDR3 nucleotides: TGTGCCAGCAGTTATTTGCGCTCTGGGGCCAACGTCCTGACTTTC. Its translation is CASSYLRSGANVLTF.

The chain couples TRBV14 to TRBJ2-7; 8 bases are shared with TRBD1. The ends lost 4 bases at V and 3 bases at J; junction bases unmatched: 2. This CDR3 comprises 13 residues. CDR1 is SGHDN, CDR2 FVKESK, per germline. The CDR3, as DNA: TGTGCCAGCAGCCGGGACAGGTACTACGAGCAGTACTTC. Translating gives CASSRDRYYEQYF.

The chain combines TRBV7-2 with TRBJ2-3; D might be TRBD1 or TRBD2, each matching 5 bases. The V gene's germline CDR1 is SGHTA and CDR2 FQGNSA. This CDR3 region has 15 residues. V lost 4 bases and J 0 bases, leaving 11 bases between the germline ends. The CDR3 here is CASSWGRLSTDTQYF. The CDR3 DNA is TGTGCCAGCAGCTGGGGACGCCTCAGCACAGATACGCAGTATTTT.

This clone was observed a single time. The V gene is TRBV2, the J gene TRBJ2-7; D unclear. CDR1 and CDR2 (germline): SNHLY, FYNNEI. V shed 10 bases and J shed 2 bases, with 12 bases lying between them. The CDR3 runs 12 residues. The CDR3 bases are TGTGCCACCCATTTAGGGACCTACGAGCAGTACTTC. It yields the protein CATHLGTYEQYF.

To note about this clone: A much bigger clone sits one base away, suggesting this may be a read error. The chain recombines TRBV5-4 with TRBJ1-1, with D possibly matching TRBD1 (6 bases). This CDR3 has 15 residues. Germline V gene data show CDR1 as SGHNT and CDR2 as YYREEE (reference sequence). V was cut by 4 bases and J by 11 bases, with 24 bases left in between. This CDR3 reads CASSEQSQGTGIAFF. The CDR3 DNA sequence: TGTGCCAGCAGCGAACAGTCACAGGGTACCGGGATTGCTTTCTTT.

This chain connects TRBV7-8 to TRBJ2-7, with a weak D call TRBD1 (6 bases). With 1 base removed from V and 0 bases from J, the gap between germline ends came to 7 bases. The V gene's germline CDR1 is SGHVS and CDR2 FQNEAQ. The CDR3 sequence is 14 residues long. The CDR3, as DNA: TGTGCCAGCAGCTTAGTACAGGGCTCCTACGAGCAGTACTTC. Its translation: CASSLVQGSYEQYF.

This chain connects TRBV2 to TRBJ2-7; D could derive from TRBD1 or TRBD2 (6 bases each). The V end lost 7 bases, the J end lost 0 bases, and 16 bases lay between the germline ends. Germline V CDR1 and CDR2: SNHLY, FYNNEI. This CDR3 is 15 amino acids long. CDR3 residues: CASIKGGKSSYEQYF. DNA for the CDR3: TGTGCCAGCATAAAGGGGGGTAAGAGCTCCTACGAGCAGTACTTC.

This chain joins TRBV18 and TRBJ2-7; 9 positions agree with TRBD2. The CDR3 length is 16 residues. Germline trimming cut 3 bases from V and 3 bases from J; bases unmatched to any gene: 9. The germline V gene encodes CDR1 KGHSH and CDR2 LQKENI. The CDR3 DNA follows: TGTGCCAGCTCACCTTCCGGCGGGAGGGCCCTCTACGAGCAGTACTTC. This encodes CASSPSGGRALYEQYF.

The count of this clone is one. The chain recombines TRBV7-2 with TRBJ2-5; possibly TRBD2 for D (6 bases). CDR3 length: 16 residues. Trimming removed 5 bases at V and 2 bases at J, with 18 bases between. CDR1 is SGHTA and CDR2 is FQGNSA in the germline V gene. CDR3 DNA sequence: TGTGCCAGCAGCACCTGGGCATTAGCGGCTCAAGAGACCCAGTACTTC. Its protein is CASSTWALAAQETQYF. Full variable domain (missing parts from reference TRBV7-2 and TRBJ2-5): GAGVSQSPSNKVTEKGKDVELRCDPISGHTALYWYRQSLGQGLEFLIYFQGNSAPDKSGLPSDRFSAERTGGSVSTLTIQRTQQEDSAVYLCASSTWALAAQETQYFGPGTRLLVL.

The chain carries TRBV27 and TRBJ1-2, with 9 bases lining up with TRBD1. V lost 4 bases to trimming and J lost 6 bases; unmatched junction nucleotides: 15. The germline gives CDR1 MNHEY, CDR2 SMNVEV (reference sequence). The CDR3 covers 17 residues. Written as DNA, the CDR3 is TGTGCCAGCAGTTCCCATGGTGGGGACAGGGCACTTGATGGCTACACCTTC. Translated: CASSSHGGDRALDGYTF.

This sequence joins TRBV18 and TRBJ2-6, with a weak D call TRBD1 (5 bases). From germline, CDR1 is KGHSH and CDR2 LQKENI. V gave up 6 bases and J gave up 0 bases, with 9 bases separating them. The CDR3 has 15 residues. CDR3 DNA sequence: TGTGCCAGCTCTTCCGGACACTCTGGGGCCAACGTCCTGACTTTC. Translation gives CASSSGHSGANVLTF.

The chain joins TRBV10-3 to TRBJ1-4, with D perhaps TRBD1 (5 bases). Germline V gene sequence: CDR1 ENHRY, CDR2 SYGVKD. The CDR3 spans 15 residues. The V end was cut by 7 bases, the J end by 3 bases, with 15 bases between. The CDR3 protein is CAITRAGRPNEKLFF. In DNA, the CDR3 is TGTGCCATCACCCGAGCGGGACGGCCTAATGAAAAACTGTTTTTT.